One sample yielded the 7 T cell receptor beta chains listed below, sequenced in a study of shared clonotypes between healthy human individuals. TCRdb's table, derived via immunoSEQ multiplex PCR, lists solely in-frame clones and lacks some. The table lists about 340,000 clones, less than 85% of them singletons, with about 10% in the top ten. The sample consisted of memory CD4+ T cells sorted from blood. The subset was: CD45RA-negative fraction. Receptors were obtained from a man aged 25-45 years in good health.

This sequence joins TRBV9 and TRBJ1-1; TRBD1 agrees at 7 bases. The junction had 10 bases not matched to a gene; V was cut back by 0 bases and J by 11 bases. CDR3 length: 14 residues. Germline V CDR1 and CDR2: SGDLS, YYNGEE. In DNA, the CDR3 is TGTGCCAGCAGCGTAGATTCGACAGGGCGTGGTGCTTTCTTT. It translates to CASSVDSTGRGAFF.

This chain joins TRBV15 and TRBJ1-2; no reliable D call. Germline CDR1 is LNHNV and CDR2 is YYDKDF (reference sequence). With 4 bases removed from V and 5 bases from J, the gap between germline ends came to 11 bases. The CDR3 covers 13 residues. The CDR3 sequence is CATSNTGRYGYTF. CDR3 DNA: TGTGCCACCAGCAATACCGGGAGATATGGCTACACCTTC.

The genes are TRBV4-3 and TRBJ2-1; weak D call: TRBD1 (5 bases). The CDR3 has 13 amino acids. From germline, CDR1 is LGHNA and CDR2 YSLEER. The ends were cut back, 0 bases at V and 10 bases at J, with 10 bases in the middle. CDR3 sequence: CASSQDPSGEQFF. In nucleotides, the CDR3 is TGCGCCAGCAGCCAAGATCCCTCAGGGGAGCAGTTCTTC.

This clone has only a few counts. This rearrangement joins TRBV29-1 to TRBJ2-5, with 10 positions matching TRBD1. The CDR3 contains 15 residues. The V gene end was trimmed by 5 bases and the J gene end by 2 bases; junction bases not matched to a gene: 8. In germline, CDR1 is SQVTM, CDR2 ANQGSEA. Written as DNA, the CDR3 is TGCAGCGTTTCACCGGGACAGGGGTATCAAGAGACCCAGTACTTC. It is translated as CSVSPGQGYQETQYF.

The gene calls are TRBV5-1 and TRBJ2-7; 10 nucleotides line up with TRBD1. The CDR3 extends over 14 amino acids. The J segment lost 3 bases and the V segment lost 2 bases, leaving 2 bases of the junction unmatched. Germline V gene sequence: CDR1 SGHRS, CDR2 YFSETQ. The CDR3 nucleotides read TGCGCCAGCAGCTTCGACAGGGGGCTCTACGAGCAGTACTTC. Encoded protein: CASSFDRGLYEQYF.

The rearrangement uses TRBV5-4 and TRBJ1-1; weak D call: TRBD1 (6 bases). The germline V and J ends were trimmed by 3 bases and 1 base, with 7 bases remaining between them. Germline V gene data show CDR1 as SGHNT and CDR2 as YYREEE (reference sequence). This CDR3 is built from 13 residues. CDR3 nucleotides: TGTGCCAGCAGCTCACAGGGGAACACTGAAGCTTTCTTT. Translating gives CASSSQGNTEAFF. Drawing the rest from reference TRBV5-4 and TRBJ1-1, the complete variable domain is ETGVTQSPTHLIKTRGQQVTLRCSSQSGHNTVSWYQQALGQGPQFIFQYYREEENGRGNFPPRFSGLQFPNYSSELNVNALELDDSALYLCASSSQGNTEAFFGQGTRLTVV.

CDR3 bases: TGTGCCAGTAGCCTACTAGGGCGTGAGCAGTACTTC. Translated: CASSLLGREQYF. The chain employs TRBV19 and TRBJ2-7; a possible D gene is TRBD2 (5 bases). Germline CDR1 reads LNHDA; CDR2 reads SQIVND (reference sequence). Trimming removed 6 bases from V and 7 bases from J, with 13 bases in between. The CDR3 runs 12 residues.